The clone carrying this TCR beta chain was seen at least ten times. Its antigen is currently unknown. This specimen belongs to a study of T-cell memory formation after mild COVID-19. Using its own MiXCR run on the 5' RACE reads, TCRdb lists one record per CDR3 protein. In the table there are around 310,000 distinct CDR3 sequences, under 25% of which are singletons. The germline gives CDR1 SGHRS, CDR2 YFSETQ. The J segment lost 4 bases and the V segment lost 4 bases, leaving 6 bases of the junction unmatched. The CDR3 runs to 15 residues. Study-wide points: What remained unconfirmed was the SARS-CoV-2 specificity of second-wave clones peaking on day 37. Researchers report contracting CD4+ clones mostly in CM and EM, with CD8+ clones in EMRA.

Material for sequencing was PBMCs or a T cell subset sorted from them (not recorded which). This sequence originates from a man aged 18 to 35 who had mild COVID-19 (a few samples of this study predate the infection). Cell type and time point are not known. The chain employs TRBV5-1 and TRBJ2-1, with 9 bases aligning to TRBD2. The CDR3 sequence: CASSLSAGGYNEQFF. CDR3 DNA sequence: TGCGCCAGCAGCCTCTCCGCGGGGGGGTACAATGAGCAGTTCTTC.